A single sample is the source of the 30 T cell receptor beta chains below, sequenced in a study of blood T cell repertoires in COVID-19. TCRdb's table, derived via immunoSEQ multiplex PCR, lists solely in-frame clones and lacks some. The profile shows 250,000 to 300,000 clones, about 73% of them singletons. Sample: peripheral blood. Receptors originate from an elderly woman with acute or convalescent COVID-19.

This chain connects TRBV19 to TRBJ2-7; TRBD2 might be the D (5 bases). The ends were cut back, 8 bases at V and 0 bases at J, with 23 bases in the middle. CDR1 and CDR2 from the germline V gene are LNHDA and SQIVND (reference sequence). The CDR3 has 17 amino acids. The CDR3 here is CASLLSRGEHSSYEQYF. DNA for the CDR3: TGTGCCAGTTTACTTTCCCGTGGGGAGCACAGCTCCTACGAGCAGTACTTC.

At least ten counts were recorded for this clone. The rearrangement links TRBV20-1 to TRBJ2-7; D is uncertain. Between the trimmed V and J ends, which lost 1 base and 5 bases, there was a span of 6 bases. Germline CDR1 reads DFQATT; CDR2 reads SNEGSKA (reference sequence). The CDR3 extends over 11 amino acids. The CDR3 reads CSARGPNEQYF. For the CDR3, the DNA is TGCAGTGCTAGAGGTCCTAACGAGCAGTACTTC.

The chain recombines TRBV19 with TRBJ1-2; TRBD1 agrees at 8 bases. The V segment lost 7 bases and the J segment 2 bases; nucleotides outside the gene matches: 3. Germline V CDR1 and CDR2: LNHDA, SQIVND (reference sequence). The length of the CDR3 is 13 residues. CDR3 coding DNA: TGTGCCAGTAAGGACAGGGTGAACTATGGCTACACCTTC. Its translation is CASKDRVNYGYTF.

The sample holds a few counts of this clone. The chain recombines TRBV25-1 with TRBJ1-4; the D gene is possibly TRBD1 (5 bases). The germline gives CDR1 MGHDK, CDR2 SYGVNS. Trimming stripped 8 bases from V and 4 bases from J, with 17 bases between. The length of the CDR3 is 15 residues. As DNA, the CDR3 is TGTGCCAGCTCGCCGGGAGGGGCTGGTAATGAAAAACTGTTTTTT. Its protein product is CASSPGGAGNEKLFF.

The J gene is TRBJ2-1, the V gene TRBV5-5; 12 bases fit TRBD2. V lost 0 bases, J lost 3 bases, and 4 bases stayed unmatched. CDR3 length equals 17 residues. Looked up from germline, CDR1 is SGHKS and CDR2 is YYEKEE (reference sequence). CDR3 sequence: CASSLELAGGNYNEQFF. CDR3 DNA sequence: TGTGCCAGCAGCTTGGAGCTAGCGGGGGGGAACTACAATGAGCAGTTCTTC.

The CDR3 DNA reads TGTGCCAGCAGTTTGCCGACAGGGGAAGCTTTCTTT. This codes for CASSLPTGEAFF. This chain joins TRBV6-6 and TRBJ1-1, with 7 bases lining up with TRBD1. The V gene's germline CDR1 is MNHNY and CDR2 SVGAGI (reference sequence). The CDR3 is 12 residues long. V was clipped by 4 bases and J by 8 bases; unmatched bases: 4.

This clone came up once. J is TRBJ2-2 and V is TRBV5-1, with D possibly matching TRBD1 (5 bases). Trimming took 1 base from V and 2 from J, leaving 12 bases between them. The CDR3 has 16 amino acids. Germline-derived CDR1 and CDR2 are SGHRS and YFSETQ. CDR3 nucleotide sequence: TGCGCCAGCAGCTTGTTTCAGGGAACAAACACCGGGGAGCTGTTTTTT. Protein: CASSLFQGTNTGELFF.

The gene calls are TRBV5-6 and TRBJ1-4, with 10 bases fitting TRBD1. Germline-derived CDR1 and CDR2 are SGHDT and YYEEEE. V lost 4 bases to trimming and J lost 5 bases; unmatched junction nucleotides: 5. The CDR3 has 15 amino acids. The CDR3 region is CASSPRDRGNEKLFF. DNA for the CDR3: TGTGCCAGCAGCCCCCGGGACAGGGGAAATGAAAAACTGTTTTTT.

This clone appeared a few times. The rearrangement links TRBV4-2 to TRBJ1-2; D is possibly TRBD1 (6 bases). CDR3 size: 14 residues. Between the trimmed V and J ends, which lost 4 bases and 8 bases, there was a span of 17 bases. The germline V gene encodes CDR1 LGHNA and CDR2 YNFKEQ. The CDR3 loop is CASSPKLQGSGYTF. DNA for the CDR3: TGTGCCAGCAGCCCCAAACTACAGGGCTCCGGCTACACCTTC.

In its sample, this clone was seen a few times. In DNA form, the CDR3 reads TGTGCCAGCAGCGTAGAACAGAACTATGGCTACACCTTC. As protein: CASSVEQNYGYTF. The chain employs TRBV9 and TRBJ1-2; D remains unclear. CDR3 length equals 13 residues. Trimming took 0 bases from V and 2 from J, leaving 5 bases between them. CDR1 SGDLS and CDR2 YYNGEE come from the germline V gene.

This chain connects TRBV3-1 (or the pseudogene TRBV3-2) to TRBJ1-4, with a possible D match to TRBD1 (6 bases). The CDR3 runs to 15 residues. Germline loops: CDR1 LGHDT, CDR2 YNNKEL (reference sequence). Trimming shortened V by 4 bases and J by 3 bases, and 12 bases separated the two germline ends. The CDR3, as DNA: TGTGCCAGCAGCCTTGCAGGGGTTGCTAATGAAAAACTGTTTTTT. Its protein is CASSLAGVANEKLFF.

The DNA of the CDR3 is TGTGCCAGCAGCGTAGATACAGGCCCCTACAATGAGCAGTTCTTC. This sequence encodes CASSVDTGPYNEQFF. This chain links TRBV9 with TRBJ2-1, with D maybe TRBD1 (5 bases). V was shortened by 0 bases and J by 2 bases, with 9 bases between the two germline ends. Germline V gene sequence: CDR1 SGDLS, CDR2 YYNGEE. The CDR3 has 15 amino acids.

The rearrangement links TRBV4-1 to TRBJ2-5; maybe TRBD1 (5 bases). Trimming stripped 0 bases from V and 1 base from J, with 12 bases between. The length of the CDR3 is 16 residues. Germline-derived CDR1 and CDR2 are MGHRA and YSYEKL. The CDR3 DNA reads TGCGCCAGCAGCCAAGACAGGCAGGGTTCCCAAGAGACCCAGTACTTC. Its translation is CASSQDRQGSQETQYF.

The chain uses TRBV2 and TRBJ2-5; 8 bases are a match to TRBD1. Germline CDR1 SNHLY, CDR2 FYNNEI. The ends lost 6 bases at V and 8 bases at J; junction bases unmatched: 5. The CDR3 covers 12 residues. The CDR3: CASRGQGGTQYF. Here the CDR3 DNA reads TGTGCCAGCAGAGGACAGGGAGGCACCCAGTACTTC.

The chain has TRBV5-4 and TRBJ2-7; 8 nucleotides match TRBD1. CDR3 size: 17 residues. With V trimmed by 0 bases and J by 2 bases, 10 bases remained unmatched. The germline CDR1 and CDR2 sequences are SGHNT and YYREEE (reference sequence). CDR3 sequence: CASSLGKGDRRPYEQYF. The CDR3 region has the DNA TGTGCCAGCAGCTTGGGAAAGGGGGACAGGAGACCCTACGAGCAGTACTTC.

The chain combines TRBV6-5 with TRBJ1-1, with 7 bases aligning to TRBD1. J gave up 4 bases and V 10 bases, and 6 bases lay outside the gene matches. CDR1 and CDR2 from the germline V gene are MNHEY and SVGAGI. This CDR3 contains 12 residues. CDR3 protein: CATRQGPTEAFF. The CDR3 DNA follows: TGTGCCACAAGACAGGGACCCACTGAAGCTTTCTTT.

The chain joins TRBV7-2 to TRBJ1-3; 7 bases agree with TRBD1. This CDR3 has 14 residues. The junction had 13 bases not matched to a gene; V was cut back by 6 bases and J by 11 bases. Germline loops: CDR1 SGHTA, CDR2 FQGNSA. The CDR3 sequence is CASSSGQPGGAIYF. The CDR3 DNA sequence: TGTGCCAGCAGTTCGGGACAGCCCGGAGGGGCCATATATTTT.

This clone was observed a single time. V and J are TRBV5-1 and TRBJ2-1; 10 nucleotides agree with TRBD2. With 2 bases clipped from V and 8 bases from J, the junction kept 4 bases outside the gene matches. The CDR3 has 14 residues. Germline V gene sequence: CDR1 SGHRS, CDR2 YFSETQ. The CDR3 DNA follows: TGCGCCAGCAGCTTCTCTAGCGGGAGCGATGAGCAGTTCTTC. Encoded protein: CASSFSSGSDEQFF.

The chain is built from TRBV29-1 and TRBJ1-2; D is undetermined. The CDR3 consists of 16 residues. The germline gives CDR1 SQVTM, CDR2 ANQGSEA. V lost 2 bases and J 1 base, leaving 17 bases between the germline ends. CDR3 region: CSVESPGPDLNYGYTF. CDR3 nucleotides: TGCAGCGTTGAAAGCCCAGGCCCCGACCTTAACTATGGCTACACCTTC.

The V gene is TRBV4-2, the J gene TRBJ2-3, with 12 bases aligning to TRBD2. With 8 bases clipped from V and 1 base from J, the junction kept 10 bases outside the gene matches. Germline loops: CDR1 LGHNA, CDR2 YNFKEQ. CDR3 length: 17 residues. CDR3 protein: CASGWLAGGQGTDTQYF. Here the CDR3 DNA reads TGTGCCAGCGGTTGGCTAGCGGGGGGGCAGGGCACAGATACGCAGTATTTT.

This chain joins TRBV30 and TRBJ1-1; tentative D call: TRBD1 (6 bases). The V end was cut by 2 bases, the J end by 11 bases, with 15 bases between. Germline CDR1 is GTSNPN and CDR2 is SVGIG (reference sequence). The CDR3 consists of 12 residues. Written as DNA, the CDR3 is TGTGCCTGGAGTCATTCTACAGGGATCGCTTTCTTT. This gives the protein CAWSHSTGIAFF.

The chain couples TRBV7-2 to TRBJ1-2; D gene unclear. The CDR3 contains 13 residues. Trimming removed 1 base at V and 7 bases at J, with 10 bases between. Germline values: CDR1 SGHTA, CDR2 FQGNSA. The CDR3 DNA is TGTGCCAGCAGCTTAGACCCCCTCGGTGGCTACACCTTC. This translates into CASSLDPLGGYTF.

This clone was counted a single time. This chain joins TRBV7-9 and TRBJ2-1; D perhaps matches TRBD1 (6 bases). Germline lookup yields CDR1 SEHNR and CDR2 FQNEAQ (reference sequence). V lost 1 base, J lost 4 bases, and 14 bases lay in between. The CDR3 extends over 16 amino acids. The CDR3 DNA reads TGTGCCAGCAGCTTAGGGCAGGGGCCCGCTTACAATGAGCAGTTCTTC. Amino acid sequence: CASSLGQGPAYNEQFF.

V is TRBV10-3 and J is TRBJ2-3, with D perhaps TRBD1 (6 bases). The CDR3 is 15 amino acids. CDR1 is ENHRY and CDR2 is SYGVKD in the germline V gene. V was trimmed by 0 bases and J by 3 bases, leaving 10 bases between them. CDR3 coding DNA: TGTGCCATCAGTGAGTCGCTACAGGGTACAGATACGCAGTATTTT. It yields the protein CAISESLQGTDTQYF.

Comments on this clone: Different DNA sequences within this sample yield the same CDR3. V gene TRBV5-1 combines with J gene TRBJ1-5, with 7 positions matching TRBD1. J was trimmed by 3 bases and V by 2 bases; bases with no gene match: 5. Germline CDR1 and CDR2: SGHRS and YFSETQ. CDR3 length equals 15 residues. CDR3 in amino acids: CASSLGQGDNQPQHF. CDR3 in DNA: TGCGCCAGCAGCTTAGGTCAGGGGGACAATCAGCCCCAGCATTTT.

The V call is TRBV2, the J call TRBJ1-4; weak D call: TRBD1 (5 bases). CDR1 is SNHLY and CDR2 is FYNNEI in the germline V gene. The CDR3 is 15 amino acids. The V end was cut by 8 bases, the J end by 4 bases, with 17 bases between. CDR3 coding DNA: TGTGCCAGCCTAATCCAGGGTGAAGTTAATGAAAAACTGTTTTTT. It yields the protein CASLIQGEVNEKLFF.

The rearrangement joins TRBV27 to TRBJ1-6; D possibly corresponds to TRBD1 (6 bases). Trimming left V 5 bases short and J 2 bases short, with 19 bases between. There are 18 residues in the CDR3. CDR1 and CDR2 (germline): MNHEY, SMNVEV (reference sequence). CDR3 sequence (DNA): TGTGCCAGCAGTCCCCGGAAGGGGGGGGCGACCTATAATTCACCCCTCCACTTT. Protein product: CASSPRKGGATYNSPLHF.

This clone was detected once. The chain has TRBV6-1 and TRBJ1-6; D not certain. The CDR3 runs to 15 residues. V was pared by 3 bases and J by 6 bases, with 12 bases between. Germline loops: CDR1 MNHNS, CDR2 SASEGT. This CDR3 is CASSEARLANSPLHF. Here the CDR3 DNA reads TGTGCCAGCAGTGAGGCCAGGTTGGCTAATTCACCCCTCCACTTT.

This clone was found a few times. This chain connects TRBV12-3 or TRBV12-4 to TRBJ1-1; D remains unclear. Trimming stripped 6 bases from V and 2 bases from J, with 4 bases between. The CDR3 is 11 amino acids. CDR3: CASSKNTEAFF. The CDR3 DNA sequence: TGTGCCAGCAGCAAAAACACTGAAGCTTTCTTT.

This clone was counted once. The V and J genes are TRBV2 and TRBJ2-7; TRBD2 matches 10 bases. Germline V gene lookup returns CDR1 SNHLY and CDR2 FYNNEI. The CDR3 runs to 15 residues. Trimming removed 6 bases from V and 0 bases from J; junction bases left unmatched: 5. The DNA for the CDR3 is TGTGCCAGCAGACTCGGACTAGCGGACTCCTACGAGCAGTACTTC. As protein: CASRLGLADSYEQYF.